A single sample is the source of the 12 T cell receptor beta chains below, sequenced in a study of blood T cells in healthy people across ages (dated by TCRdb to the mid-2010s). The receptor library was made with 5' RACE. Instrument used: Illumina HiSeq 2500. The second PCR ran for about 6 to 11 cycles and used a J-beta primer mix along with a sample-barcoded 5' primer. TCRdb's own reprocessing of the public reads used fastp at Q25 and MiXCR and kept productive beta chains. Every entry covers one CDR3 protein and lists the most common genes and DNA from its rows. The sample includes 700,000 to 900,000 distinct CDR3 sequences, with 20% to 30% observed a single time. Clones ranked in the top ten supply about 3% of the sample. These data were also reused for a study on T cells of mothers and their children.

Specimen: blood. These receptors were obtained from a boy aged 5-17 years in good health.

This sequence joins TRBV7-6 and TRBJ2-1; 11 bases match TRBD2. The trim removed 1 base at V and 10 bases at J, leaving 9 bases unmatched. The CDR3 is 16 residues long. Germline CDR1 SGHVS, CDR2 FNYEAQ. The CDR3 protein is CASSLVLASGGHEQFF. In nucleotides, the CDR3 is TGTGCCAGCAGCTTAGTTTTGGCTAGCGGGGGGCACGAGCAGTTCTTC.

This chain uses TRBV28 with TRBJ1-5; D uncertain. The CDR3 consists of 11 residues. From germline, CDR1 is MDHEN and CDR2 SYDVKM. With 5 bases removed from V and 5 bases from J, the gap between germline ends came to 4 bases. The CDR3 here is CASSRDQPQHF. DNA of the CDR3: TGTGCCAGCAGTCGTGATCAGCCCCAGCATTTT.

This chain connects TRBV7-2 to TRBJ2-5; D may be TRBD2 (6 bases). Deletions cut 5 bases from V and 5 bases from J, with 18 bases between. The CDR3 contains 15 residues. The germline CDR1 and CDR2 sequences are SGHTA and FQGNSA. CDR3 sequence reads: CASSPERRGMETQYF. CDR3 sequence (DNA): TGTGCCAGCAGCCCGGAACGCCGGGGGATGGAGACCCAGTACTTC.

The rearrangement joins TRBV5-1 to TRBJ1-2, with TRBD1 matching over 10 bases. CDR3 length: 14 residues. Per the germline V gene, CDR1 is SGHRS and CDR2 is YFSETQ. V shed 6 bases, J shed 3 bases, and the junction held 5 bases outside the gene matches. The CDR3 is CASKEGTGDYGYTF. The CDR3 DNA follows: TGCGCCAGCAAAGAGGGGACAGGGGACTATGGCTACACCTTC.

A note on this clonotype: Relative to the germline gene, one junction end is altered; a read error may explain this. This chain connects TRBV2 to TRBJ2-5; D remains ambiguous. From germline, CDR1 is SNHLY and CDR2 FYNNEI. The CDR3 consists of 11 residues. The CDR3, as DNA: TGTGCCAGCAGTGATTTTAAGGGTCCCCGTTTC. This gives the protein CASSDFKGPRF.

The V gene is TRBV7-3, the J gene TRBJ1-1; 8 nucleotides match TRBD1. V shed 1 base, J shed 1 base, and the junction held 8 bases outside the gene matches. The germline V gene encodes CDR1 SGHTA and CDR2 FQGTGA. This CDR3 region has 17 residues. The CDR3 protein is CASSLMGYRGGNTEAFF. The CDR3 nucleotides are TGTGCCAGCAGCTTAATGGGTTACAGGGGGGGGAACACTGAAGCTTTCTTT.

V is TRBV19 and J is TRBJ1-2; a possible D gene is TRBD1 (6 bases). With 3 bases removed from V and 4 bases from J, the gap between germline ends came to 9 bases. The germline gives CDR1 LNHDA, CDR2 SQIVND (reference sequence). The CDR3 covers 13 residues. DNA of the CDR3: TGTGCCAGTAGTATCGGACAGCCCTATGGCTACACCTTC. Amino acid sequence: CASSIGQPYGYTF. The variable domain in full, with the rest retrieved from reference TRBV19 and TRBJ1-2, is DGGITQSPKYLFRKEGQNVTLSCEQNLNHDAMYWYRQDPGQGLRLIYYSQIVNDFQKGDIAEGYSVSREKKESFPLTVTSAQKNPTAFYLCASSIGQPYGYTFGSGTRLTVV.

There are many counts of this clonotype. The chain is built from TRBV3-1 and TRBJ1-2; 7 bases align to TRBD1. Germline assignment: CDR1 LGHDT and CDR2 YNNKEL (reference sequence). This CDR3 spans 14 amino acids. Trimming removed 4 bases from V and 6 bases from J; junction bases left unmatched: 8. The CDR3 protein is CASSPYRDSNGYTF. The CDR3 DNA reads as TGTGCCAGCAGCCCCTACCGGGACAGCAATGGCTACACCTTC.

The gene calls are TRBV3-1 and TRBJ1-1; the D is unclear. This CDR3 comprises 14 residues. Trimming shortened V by 4 bases and J by 6 bases, and 15 bases separated the two germline ends. CDR1 is LGHDT and CDR2 is YNNKEL in the germline V gene (reference sequence). The CDR3 coding sequence is TGTGCCAGCAGCCGCTCTATTGATTCCTCTGAAGCTTTCTTT. Its translation: CASSRSIDSSEAFF.

The gene calls are TRBV2 and TRBJ2-5; 11 bases agree with TRBD2. Matching the DNA end better, TRBJ2-1 makes the J call doubtful. CDR1 SNHLY and CDR2 FYNNEI come from the germline V gene. The CDR3 extends over 13 amino acids. CDR3 loop: CASSGLAGTEQFF. CDR3 DNA sequence: TGTGCCAGCAGTGGACTAGCGGGGACTGAGCAGTTCTTC.

This chain uses TRBV9 with TRBJ1-1; 8 nucleotides match TRBD1. CDR1 and CDR2 (germline): SGDLS, YYNGEE. There are 14 residues in the CDR3. The V and J ends lost 7 bases and 3 bases, in that order; junction bases with no gene match: 8. In nucleotides, the CDR3 is TGTGCCAGCTCAACCCAGGGGGCGGACACTGAAGCTTTCTTT. Encoded protein: CASSTQGADTEAFF.

In its sample, this clonotype was seen a few times. This chain links TRBV20-1 with TRBJ2-4; 10 bases map to TRBD2. The CDR3 contains 15 residues. With 3 bases clipped from V and 8 bases from J, the junction kept 10 bases outside the gene matches. Germline V gene lookup returns CDR1 DFQATT and CDR2 SNEGSKA (reference sequence). CDR3 protein: CSASTLAGARDIQYF. The CDR3 DNA reads as TGCAGTGCTAGTACCCTAGCGGGGGCGAGGGACATTCAGTACTTC.